This section outlines one TCR beta chain sequence together with its context. Its specificity is unknown. Germline V gene sequence: CDR1 SGHNT, CDR2 YYREEE (reference sequence). V was cut by 3 bases and J by 2 bases, with 11 bases left in between. This CDR3 region has 14 residues. This specimen belongs to a study of OX40 agonist ivuxolimab in advanced cancers. For the study at large: Patients in the trial were receiving intravenous ivuxolimab every 2 weeks, at doses of 0.01 to 10 mg/kg. People who had prior anti-PD-1, anti-PD-L1 or anti-CTLA-4 therapy could take part, and 35% to 50% had some.

Study-wide points: There were also nonresponders showing low normalized T-cell clonal expansion. At doses 0.1 to 3.0 mg/kg, CD4+ and CD8+ clones expanded.

Sequenced by immunoSEQ multiplex PCR; TCRdb stores in-frame clones only, minus some. The data hold around 70,000 clones, with about four fifths observed a single time. The input for sequencing was CD4+ or CD8+ T cells sorted from blood, taken in a trial of the OX40 agonist ivuxolimab. The receptor's source is an adult with an advanced solid tumor such as melanoma, head and neck, liver or kidney cancer. This chain uses TRBV5-4 with TRBJ2-5, with TRBD2 as a possible D gene (6 bases). The CDR3: CASSSGVLQETQYF. CDR3 bases: TGTGCCAGCAGCTCGGGGGTTCTACAAGAGACCCAGTACTTC.